The 9 T cell receptor beta chains presented below share a single source sample, sequenced in a study of T cells in Graves' hyperthyroidism and ophthalmopathy. Using RNA transcripts as the source, TCR beta CDR3 regions were amplified. HTBI primers were the set used in a first-round RT-PCR of the TCR CDR3. From the multiplex PCR reads, TCRdb called clonotypes with MiXCR, one entry per CDR3 protein. Of about 660,000 distinct CDR3 sequences detected, 40% to 55% appear once; the ten largest clones hold about 7%. Source material: peripheral blood or thyroid tissue (not recorded which). The receptors derive from an adult man with Graves' disease, either hyperthyroidism or ophthalmopathy (not recorded which).

As to this clonotype: One end of the junction varies from germline; a read error may be responsible. The chain recombines TRBV7-8 with TRBJ1-5; D is unresolved. Looked up from germline, CDR1 is SGHVS and CDR2 is FQNEAQ. The CDR3 runs 12 residues. CDR3 DNA: TGTGCCGGCAGCTCTTCGTGTCAGCCCCAGCATTTT. This gives the protein CAGSSSCQPQHF.

This clonotype was seen at least ten times. The chain carries TRBV10-3 and TRBJ1-2; D gene ambiguous. The length of the CDR3 is 15 residues. V dropped 0 bases and J dropped 4 bases, with 12 bases sitting between them. CDR1 is ENHRY and CDR2 is SYGVKD in the germline V gene. In nucleotides, the CDR3 is TGTGCCATCAGTGAGTCGGGTGTAGTAGCCTATGGCTACACCTTC. This sequence encodes CAISESGVVAYGYTF.

The rearrangement uses TRBV7-9 and TRBJ1-5; perhaps TRBD1 as D (6 bases). With 3 bases removed from V and 11 bases from J, the gap between germline ends came to 20 bases. Germline V gene sequence: CDR1 SEHNR, CDR2 FQNEAQ (reference sequence). CDR3 length equals 15 residues. Here the CDR3 reads CASSFSARGGETQHF. The CDR3 DNA is TGTGCCAGCAGCTTTTCGGCCCGAGGGGGAGAGACCCAGCATTTT.

This clonotype was detected many times. The genes are TRBV24-1 and TRBJ1-1; D gene ambiguous. V was clipped by 4 bases and J by 6 bases, with 11 bases between them. Germline values: CDR1 KGHDR, CDR2 SFDVKD. This CDR3 has 13 amino acids. CDR3 in DNA: TGTGCCACCAGTGACATTAATGCGGCTGAAGCTTTCTTT. This gives the protein CATSDINAAEAFF.

The sample holds a few counts of this clonotype. The V call is TRBV5-1, the J call TRBJ2-7, with D possibly TRBD1 on 5 matching bases. The CDR3 extends over 16 amino acids. Between the trimmed V and J ends, which lost 2 bases and 5 bases, there was a span of 20 bases. Looked up from germline, CDR1 is SGHRS and CDR2 is YFSETQ. The chain's CDR3 is CASSLVGPGLFNEQYF. CDR3 bases: TGCGCCAGCAGCTTAGTTGGGCCAGGGCTATTCAACGAGCAGTACTTC.

This clonotype was seen only a few times. The chain recombines TRBV9 with TRBJ1-4; 9 bases agree with TRBD1. From germline, CDR1 is SGDLS and CDR2 YYNGEE. J was trimmed by 7 bases and V by 2 bases; bases with no gene match: 6. This CDR3 contains 15 residues. CDR3 region: CASSVGQGSGEKLFF. The CDR3 bases are TGTGCCAGCAGCGTCGGACAGGGGTCCGGTGAAAAACTGTTTTTT.

The chain recombines TRBV7-8 with TRBJ1-6, with no clear D. CDR1 is SGHVS and CDR2 is FQNEAQ in the germline V gene. V shed 2 bases and J shed 11 bases, with 22 bases lying between them. The length of the CDR3 is 17 residues. CDR3 sequence: CASSLKARRISGTPLHF. CDR3 bases: TGTGCCAGCAGCTTAAAGGCCCGACGGATCTCCGGGACACCCCTCCACTTT.

The chain carries TRBV7-2 and TRBJ2-5, with D unclear. The CDR3 runs 15 residues. V was pared by 5 bases and J by 2 bases, with 15 bases between. CDR1 is SGHTA, CDR2 FQGNSA, per germline. For the CDR3, the DNA is TGTGCCAGCAGCCCAGCAACCTATAAGCAAGAGACCCAGTACTTC. It yields the protein CASSPATYKQETQYF.

At least ten counts were recorded for this clonotype. The chain is built from TRBV19 and TRBJ2-7; tentatively, D is TRBD1 (6 bases). This CDR3 contains 12 residues. The germline V and J ends were trimmed by 5 bases and 2 bases, with 7 bases remaining between them. Germline CDR1 is LNHDA and CDR2 is SQIVND (reference sequence). The CDR3 nucleotides are TGTGCCAGTAGTGAGGGGGCCTACGAGCAGTACTTC. It translates to CASSEGAYEQYF.